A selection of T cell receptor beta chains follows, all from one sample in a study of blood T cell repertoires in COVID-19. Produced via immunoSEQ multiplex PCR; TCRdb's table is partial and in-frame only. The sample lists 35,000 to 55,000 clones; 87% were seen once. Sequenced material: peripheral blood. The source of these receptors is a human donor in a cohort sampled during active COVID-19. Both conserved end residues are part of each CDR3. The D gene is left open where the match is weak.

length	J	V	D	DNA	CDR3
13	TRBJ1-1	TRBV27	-	TGTGCCAGCAGTCCCCTTTTGGGCCATGAAGCTTTCTTT	CASSPLLGHEAFF
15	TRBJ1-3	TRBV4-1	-	TGCGCCAGCAGTCACAGGGTAGACTCTGGAAACACCATATATTTT	CASSHRVDSGNTIYF
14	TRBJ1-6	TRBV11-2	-	TGTGCCAGCAGCTTCCGCCAGGGTTATTCACCCCTCCACTTT	CASSFRQGYSPLHF
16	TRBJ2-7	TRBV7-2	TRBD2	TGTGCCAGCAGCCCGGCTAGCGGGGGGTGGTCCTACGAGCAGTACTTC	CASSPASGGWSYEQYF
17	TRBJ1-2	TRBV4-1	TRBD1	TGCGCCAGCAGCCAAGCGGACAGGGACGCGCTTGGTTCTGGCTACACCTTC	CASSQADRDALGSGYTF
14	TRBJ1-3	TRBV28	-	TGTGCCAGCAGGCCGACAGGCTCTGGAAACACCATATATTTT	CASRPTGSGNTIYF
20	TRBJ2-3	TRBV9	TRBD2	TGTGCCAGCAGCGTAGGGATTGGCGGGAGGGCCCCCTACCACACAGATACGCAGTATTTT	CASSVGIGGRAPYHTDTQYF
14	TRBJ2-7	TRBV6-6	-	TGTGCCAGCAGTTACTCCGGGGTGCGGTACGAGCAGTACTTC	CASSYSGVRYEQYF
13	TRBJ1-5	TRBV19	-	TGTGCCAGTAGCGAGGGGAGGGGACAGCCCCAGCATTTT	CASSEGRGQPQHF
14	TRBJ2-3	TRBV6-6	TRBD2	TGTGCCAGCGGACTAGCGGGAGTGACAGATACGCAGTATTTT	CASGLAGVTDTQYF
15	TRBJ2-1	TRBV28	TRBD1	TGTGCCAGCATCACGGGACAGGGGACGTACAATGAGCAGTTCTTC	CASITGQGTYNEQFF
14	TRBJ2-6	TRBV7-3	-	TGTGCCAGCAGATCCTCCTCTGGGGCCAACGTCCTGACTTTC	CASRSSSGANVLTF
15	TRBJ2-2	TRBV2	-	TGTGCCAGCAGTTTTGAGACTCTCTACACCGGGGAGCTGTTTTTT	CASSFETLYTGELFF
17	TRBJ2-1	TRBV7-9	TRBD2	TGTGCCAGCAGCTTGGGAGGGACTAGCGGGAGACGAAATGAGCAGTTCTTC	CASSLGGTSGRRNEQFF
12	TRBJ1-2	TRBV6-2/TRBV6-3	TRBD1	TGTGCCAGCAGCCCAGGGGGCTATGGCTACACCTTC	CASSPGGYGYTF
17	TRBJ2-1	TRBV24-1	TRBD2	TGTGCCACCAGTGATTTACGGGCTAGCGGATCCTACAATGAGCAGTTCTTC	CATSDLRASGSYNEQFF